The clone carrying this T cell receptor beta chain was observed many times. This entry is derived from a study of CD8 T cells in ankylosing spondylitis. The V gene end was trimmed by 6 bases and the J gene end by 10 bases; junction bases not matched to a gene: 11. The CDR3 length is 15 residues. Each CDR3 protein is one row after TCRdb ran MiXCR on the 5' RACE reads. Among 200,000 to 300,000 distinct CDR3 sequences listed, 8% to 11% were seen once. The receptor comes from a male donor with ankylosing spondylitis or in good health (not recorded which). The sequenced sample was blood, either unsorted or a sorted T cell fraction (not recorded which). The rearrangement links TRBV12-3 or TRBV12-4 to TRBJ2-1, with TRBD2 matching over 11 bases. This CDR3 is CASSPTSGSRREQFF. The DNA for the CDR3 is TGTGCCAGCAGCCCTACTAGCGGGAGTCGTCGGGAGCAGTTCTTC.